This T cell receptor (beta chain) was identified in a study of blood T cell repertoires in COVID-19. Study context: COVID-19 samples, acute and convalescent, were from the United States, Italy and Spain.

The CDR3 extends over 12 amino acids. Germline CDR1 reads SQVTM; CDR2 reads ANQGSEA. In regard to this clone: At one of its ends the junction is not consistent with the germline gene, which may arise from a read error.

Method: immunoSEQ multiplex PCR; TCRdb's copy keeps in-frame clones and lacks some. This repertoire shows 250,000 to 350,000 clones, roughly 90% found once; its top ten account for approximately 10%. Followed longitudinally, the Seattle patients had been enrolled during active infection. Material: peripheral blood. The origin of this receptor is a woman in her twenties or thirties with COVID-19, enrolled during active disease. This chain links TRBV29-1 with TRBJ1-1; no clear D gene. The CDR3 sequence is CSVKRVNSEAFF. CDR3 bases: TGCAGCGTTAAAAGAGTGAACAGTGAAGCTTTCTTT.